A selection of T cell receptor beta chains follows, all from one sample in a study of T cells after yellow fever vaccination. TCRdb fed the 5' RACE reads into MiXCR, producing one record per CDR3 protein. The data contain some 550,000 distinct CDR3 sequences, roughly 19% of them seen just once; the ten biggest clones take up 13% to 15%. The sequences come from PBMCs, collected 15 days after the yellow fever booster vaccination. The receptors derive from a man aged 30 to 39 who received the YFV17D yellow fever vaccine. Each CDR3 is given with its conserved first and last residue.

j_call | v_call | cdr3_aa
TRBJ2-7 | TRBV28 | CASSLPGDSGREQYF
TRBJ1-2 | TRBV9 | CASARGALYGYTF
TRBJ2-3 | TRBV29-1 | CSVQLRGGLKSTDTQYF
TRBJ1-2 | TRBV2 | CASSQTGGSYGYTF
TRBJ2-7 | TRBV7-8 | CASSLGVASHEQYF
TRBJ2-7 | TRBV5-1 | CASSLTRGRTYEQYF
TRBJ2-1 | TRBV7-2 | CASSLGVTGEFNEQFF
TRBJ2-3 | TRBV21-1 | CASSKESQGAFGTDTQYF
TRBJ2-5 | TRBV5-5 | CASSLGWAIQETQYF
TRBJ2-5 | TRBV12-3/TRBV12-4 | CASSFGGREQETQYF
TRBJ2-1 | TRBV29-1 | CSVGGYEQFF